This TCR beta chain was observed in a study of OX40 agonist ivuxolimab in advanced cancers. Study summary: Participants averaged approximately 65 years of age (range about 23 to 90) and were roughly 83% male.

Excluded were patients having autoimmune disease history or systemic immunosuppression. This CDR3 has 17 residues. The germline V gene encodes CDR1 LGHNA and CDR2 YSLEER. V lost 0 bases to trimming and J lost 6 bases, with 18 bases between them. The repertoire was sequenced with immunoSEQ multiplex PCR; TCRdb's copy has only in-frame clones and lacks some. The table records about 86,000 clones, about 90% of them present only once. This sequence joins TRBV4-3 and TRBJ2-1; D gene ambiguous. Source: CD4+ or CD8+ T cells sorted from blood, taken in a trial of the OX40 agonist ivuxolimab. The TCR sequence derives from an adult with an advanced solid tumor such as melanoma, head and neck, liver or kidney cancer. CDR3 sequence: CASSQDGVTHLLNEQFF. Here the CDR3 DNA reads TGCGCCAGCAGCCAAGACGGCGTGACCCATTTGCTCAATGAGCAGTTCTTC.